This T cell receptor beta chain was recorded in a study of blood T cell repertoires in COVID-19. Looking at the study overall: Some COVID-19 samples were acute and others convalescent; all came from the United States, Italy and Spain. T cells, B-cell-depleted T cells, or PBMCs provided the cDNA or gDNA that served as material.

During active infection, Seattle patients enrolled and were then monitored through disease. This CDR3 region has 11 residues. V shed 6 bases and J shed 5 bases, with 7 bases lying between them. In germline, CDR1 is SNHLY, CDR2 FYNNEI. In the original analysis: Estimated nucleated cell counts came from reference gene primer amplification. Clones were sequenced by immunoSEQ multiplex PCR, and TCRdb holds only the in-frame ones, with some missing. V and J calls and clone size are those listed in that table; D and trimming were worked out from the DNA. Among 300,000 to 400,000 clones listed, over 80% were seen once.

The V call is TRBV2, the J call TRBJ2-5; D remains ambiguous. What was sequenced was peripheral blood. This TCR was sampled from a woman in her fifties or sixties with COVID-19, enrolled during active disease. The CDR3 coding sequence is TGTGCCAGCAGCCCCGTTGAGACCCAGTACTTC. Encoded protein: CASSPVETQYF.